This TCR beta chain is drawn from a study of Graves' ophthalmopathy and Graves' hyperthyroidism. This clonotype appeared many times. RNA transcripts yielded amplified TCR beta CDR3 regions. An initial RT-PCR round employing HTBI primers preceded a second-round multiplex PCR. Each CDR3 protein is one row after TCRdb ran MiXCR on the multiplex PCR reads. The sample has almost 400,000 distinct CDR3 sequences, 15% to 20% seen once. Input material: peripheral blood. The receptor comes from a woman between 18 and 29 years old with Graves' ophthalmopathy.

The DNA of the CDR3 is TGCGCCAGCAGCCAACTCATGGCGGGGGGCGGTTACACCGGGGAGCTGTTTTTT. It codes for CASSQLMAGGGYTGELFF. The chain couples TRBV4-3 to TRBJ2-2; TRBD2 aligns across 8 bases. The CDR3 has 18 amino acids. V lost 2 bases and J lost 3; bases outside the gene matches: 11. Germline CDR1 reads LGHNA; CDR2 reads YSLEER.